The clone carrying this T cell receptor (beta chain) was picked up many times. Antigen specificity is unknown. Unique molecular identifiers were affixed to discrete cDNA molecules within the library. One entry per CDR3 protein results from TCRdb running MiXCR on the RACE reads. The data contain 350,000 to 400,000 distinct CDR3 sequences, 4.5% to 6% of them singletons. This record comes from a study of human T cells and chemical hapten exposure. Study information: Subjects had 2% DPC placed on about 2 cm by about 2 cm of upper inner arm skin for sensitization. Points from the study as a whole: TCRs at a frequency above 1 in 1000 stayed unchanged with DPC sensitization.

V trimming: 7 bases; J trimming: 3 bases; junction bases outside the gene matches: 6. This CDR3 region has 14 residues. The germline gives CDR1 MDHEN, CDR2 SYDVKM. The time point was: pre-sensitization, week 0. Treatment noted: therapeutic diphenylcyclopropenone sensitization with weekly scalp DPC. Suited to DPC and affected by alopecia, the donors ranged from 18 to 70 years old. The sequences come from whole blood, collected in connection with sensitization to the hapten diphenylcyclopropenone (DPC). The sequence was obtained from a woman aged 50 to 65 with alopecia areata. Some clones in this sample may be carry-over from other donors' samples. The chain combines TRBV28 with TRBJ1-5; 7 bases map to TRBD1. CDR3 protein: CASKGDRDNQPQHF. CDR3 sequence (DNA): TGTGCCAGCAAAGGAGACAGGGACAATCAGCCCCAGCATTTT. Full variable domain (rest looked up from reference TRBV28 and TRBJ1-5): DVKVTQSSRYLVKRTGEKVFLECVQDMDHENMFWYRQDPGLGLRLIYFSYDVKMKEKGDIPEGYSVSREKKERFSLILESASTNQTSMYLCASKGDRDNQPQHFGDGTRLSIL.